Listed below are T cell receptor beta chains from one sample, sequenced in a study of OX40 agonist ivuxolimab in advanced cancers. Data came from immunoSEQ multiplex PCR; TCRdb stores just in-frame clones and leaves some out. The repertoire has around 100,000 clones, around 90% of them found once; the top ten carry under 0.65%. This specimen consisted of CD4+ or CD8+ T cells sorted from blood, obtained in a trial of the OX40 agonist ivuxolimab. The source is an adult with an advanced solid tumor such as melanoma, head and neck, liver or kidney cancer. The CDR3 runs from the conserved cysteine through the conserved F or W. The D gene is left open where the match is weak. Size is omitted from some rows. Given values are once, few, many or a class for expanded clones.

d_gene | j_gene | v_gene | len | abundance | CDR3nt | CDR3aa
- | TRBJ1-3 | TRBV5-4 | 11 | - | TGTGCCAGCAGCGTGGGAAACACCATATATTTT | CASSVGNTIYF
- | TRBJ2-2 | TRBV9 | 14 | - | TGTGCCAGCAGCGTAAGGGGTGAGCCCGGGGAGCTGTTTTTT | CASSVRGEPGELFF
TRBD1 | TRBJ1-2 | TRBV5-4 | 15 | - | TGTGCCAGCAGCCCGCAGGGGGGCGGGGGCTATGGCTACACCTTC | CASSPQGGGGYGYTF
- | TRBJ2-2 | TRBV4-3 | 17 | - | TGCGCCAGCAGCCAATTTCTAGCGTCCTACGGGGCCGGGGAGCTGTTTTTT | CASSQFLASYGAGELFF
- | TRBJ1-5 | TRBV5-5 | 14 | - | TGTGCCAGCAGCTTGGACGCAGGGGCTCAGCCCCAGCATTTT | CASSLDAGAQPQHF
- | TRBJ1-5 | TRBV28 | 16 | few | TGTGCCAGCAGTAATCGGGAAGGGGCTTACAATCAGCCCCAGCATTTT | CASSNREGAYNQPQHF
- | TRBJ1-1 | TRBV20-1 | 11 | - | TGCAGTGCTAAAGGCGGGGCGGAAGCTTTCTTT | CSAKGGAEAFF
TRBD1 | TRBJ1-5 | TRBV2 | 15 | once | TGTGCCAGCAGTAACAGGGGCCGGAGCAATCAGCCCCAGCATTTT | CASSNRGRSNQPQHF
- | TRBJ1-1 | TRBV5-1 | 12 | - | TGCGCCAGCGGTTTCGGGGACACTGAAGCTTTCTTT | CASGFGDTEAFF
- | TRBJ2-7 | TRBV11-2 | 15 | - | TGTGCCAGCAGCTTAGAGTTGGGGACAAACTACGAGCAGTACTTC | CASSLELGTNYEQYF
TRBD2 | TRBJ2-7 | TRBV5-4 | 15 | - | TGTGCCAGCAGCCTCTTAGCGGGAGGGCCGGGGGAGCAGTACTTC | CASSLLAGGPGEQYF
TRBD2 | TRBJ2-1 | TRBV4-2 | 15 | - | TGTGCCAGCAGCCAGGGGACTAGCGGGAGCCTGGATCAGTTCTTC | CASSQGTSGSLDQFF
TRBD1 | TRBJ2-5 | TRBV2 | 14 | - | TGTGCCAGCAGCCAGGACAGGGTCGAAACGACCCAGTACTTC | CASSQDRVETTQYF
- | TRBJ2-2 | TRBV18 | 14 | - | TGTGCCAGCTCACCAAGGAGGGCTACCGGGGAGCTGTTTTTT | CASSPRRATGELFF
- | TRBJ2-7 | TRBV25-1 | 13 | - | TGTGCCAGCCATGGGACTGGGGAATACGAGCAGTACTTC | CASHGTGEYEQYF
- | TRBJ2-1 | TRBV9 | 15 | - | TGTGCCAGCAGCGCGGGACCCACTAGTTACAATGAGCAGTTCTTC | CASSAGPTSYNEQFF
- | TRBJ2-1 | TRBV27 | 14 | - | TGTGCCAGCAGTTTGGACCCATGGGGCGATGAGCAGTTCTTC | CASSLDPWGDEQFF
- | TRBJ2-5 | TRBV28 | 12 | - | TGTGCCAGCAGTTTATCCGCCGAGACCCAGTACTTC | CASSLSAETQYF
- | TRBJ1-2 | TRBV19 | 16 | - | TGTGCCAGTAGTACCCCCGGACAGTTTATCAACTATGGCTACACCTTC | CASSTPGQFINYGYTF
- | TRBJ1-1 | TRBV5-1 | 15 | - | TGCGCCAGCAGCCCGGGGCACGAGGCGAACACTGAAGCTTTCTTT | CASSPGHEANTEAFF
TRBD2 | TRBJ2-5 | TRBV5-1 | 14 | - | TGCGCCAGCGGAGCGGGAGGGCTTCAAGAGACCCAGTACTTC | CASGAGGLQETQYF
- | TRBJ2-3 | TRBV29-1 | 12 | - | TGCAGCGCTGGGGGCCACACAGATACGCAGTATTTT | CSAGGHTDTQYF
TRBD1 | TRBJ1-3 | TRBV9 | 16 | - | TGTGCCAGCAGCAGAGGGACAGGCCTTACTGGAAACACCATATATTTT | CASSRGTGLTGNTIYF
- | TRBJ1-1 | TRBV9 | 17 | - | TGTGCCAGCAGCGTAGACGGTTTAGGGGTGGGGGACACTGAAGCTTTCTTT | CASSVDGLGVGDTEAFF
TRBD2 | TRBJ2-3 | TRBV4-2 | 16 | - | TGTGCCAGCAGCCGACCACTAGCGGGAGCGGAAGATACGCAGTATTTT | CASSRPLAGAEDTQYF
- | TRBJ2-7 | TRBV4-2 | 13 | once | TGTGCCAGCAGCCTTCCTCAAGAGTACGAGCAGTACTTC | CASSLPQEYEQYF
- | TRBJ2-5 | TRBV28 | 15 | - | TGTGCCAGCAGTTTAACTGAGGGGTACAAAGAGACCCAGTACTTC | CASSLTEGYKETQYF
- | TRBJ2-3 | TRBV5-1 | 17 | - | TGCGCCAGCAGCTTGGTAGTAACAGGCTCTAGCACAGATACGCAGTATTTT | CASSLVVTGSSTDTQYF
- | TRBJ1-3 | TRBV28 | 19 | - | TGTGCCAGCAGTTTGGGTTTAAGAGGGACCGCTCACTCTGGAAACACCATATATTTT | CASSLGLRGTAHSGNTIYF
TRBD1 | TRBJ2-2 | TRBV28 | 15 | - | TGTGCCAGCAGTTTTAAAGGGGGCGCGGCCGGGGAGCTGTTTTTT | CASSFKGGAAGELFF
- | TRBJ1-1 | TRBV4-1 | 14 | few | TGCGCCAGCAGTTCCCGTACTGAGAACACTGAAGCTTTCTTT | CASSSRTENTEAFF
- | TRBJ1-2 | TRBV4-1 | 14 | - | TGCGCCAGCAGCCCGCCTCAGGTGTTGGTTGGCTACACCTTC | CASSPPQVLVGYTF
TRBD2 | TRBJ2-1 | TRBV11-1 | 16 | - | TGTGCCAGCAGCTATGGGGGAGGGACTCACTACAATGAGCAGTTCTTC | CASSYGGGTHYNEQFF
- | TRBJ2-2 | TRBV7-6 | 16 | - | TGTGCCAGCAGCTTAGAGACAGTACGGGGCACCGGGGAGCTGTTTTTT | CASSLETVRGTGELFF
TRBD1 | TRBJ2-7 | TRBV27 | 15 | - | TGTGCCAGCAGTTTGCGGACAGGGGTTTCCTACGAGCAGTACTTC | CASSLRTGVSYEQYF
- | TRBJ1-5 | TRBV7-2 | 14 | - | TGTGCCAGCAGCCAAGCCTTAGGGATGACGCCCCAGCATTTT | CASSQALGMTPQHF
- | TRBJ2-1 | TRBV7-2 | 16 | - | TGTGCCAGCAGCTTAAGTGGACCCCGGACCGACAATGAGCAGTTCTTC | CASSLSGPRTDNEQFF
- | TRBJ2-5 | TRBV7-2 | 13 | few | TGTGCCAGCAGCTTCTTAAGGGAAGAGACCCAGTACTTC | CASSFLREETQYF
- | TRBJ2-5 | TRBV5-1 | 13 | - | TGCGCCAGCAGCTTGGGGGTCCAAGAGACCCAGTACTTC | CASSLGVQETQYF
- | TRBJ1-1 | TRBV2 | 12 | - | TGTGCCAGCAATCAGGGATCGACTGAAGCTTTCTTT | CASNQGSTEAFF